These 5 T cell receptor beta chains originate from one sample sequenced in a study of T cells after yellow fever vaccination. TCRdb reprocessed the 5' RACE reads with MiXCR, giving one entry per CDR3 protein. The sample records about 500,000 distinct CDR3 sequences, less than 20% being singletons. Here the sequenced sample was PBMCs, taken about 5 days after the first yellow fever vaccination. The receptors come from a man between 18 and 35 years old who received the YFV17D yellow fever vaccine.

In its sample, this clonotype was seen a few times. The CDR3 reads CSAFPATNEKLFF. The CDR3 region has the DNA TGCAGTGCTTTCCCCGCAACTAATGAAAAACTGTTTTTT. The J gene is TRBJ1-4, the V gene TRBV20-1; D call uncertain. CDR3 length equals 13 residues. Trimming took 5 bases from V and 0 from J, leaving 7 bases between them. Germline CDR1 DFQATT, CDR2 SNEGSKA (reference sequence).

The rearrangement links TRBV7-2 to TRBJ1-2; unclear D gene. Germline V gene lookup returns CDR1 SGHTA and CDR2 FQGNSA. The CDR3 has 14 residues. V lost 5 bases and J lost 4, with 14 bases in between. CDR3 DNA sequence: TGTGCCAGCAGCCCCAGGTCGGCCGGCTATGGCTACACCTTC. Protein product: CASSPRSAGYGYTF.

This clonotype was detected a few times. V is TRBV4-3 and J is TRBJ1-2; D is unclear. The germline V gene encodes CDR1 LGHNA and CDR2 YSLEER. The germline V and J ends were trimmed by 0 bases and 7 bases, with 15 bases remaining between them. CDR3 length: 15 residues. The CDR3: CASSQDSGGYGGYTF. The CDR3 nucleotides are TGCGCCAGCAGCCAAGATAGCGGAGGGTACGGTGGCTACACCTTC.

V gene TRBV4-3 combines with J gene TRBJ2-3, with D possibly being TRBD2 (6 bases). Looked up from germline, CDR1 is LGHNA and CDR2 is YSLEER. CDR3 length: 20 amino acids. V dropped 3 bases and J dropped 2 bases, with 27 bases sitting between them. The CDR3 sequence is CASSQNPGARIFSSTDTQYF. CDR3 DNA: TGCGCCAGCAGCCAGAACCCGGGAGCACGCATTTTTTCTTCCACAGATACGCAGTATTTT.

This clonotype was observed a handful of times. At one end, the junction sequence differs from germline, possibly due to a read error. This sequence joins TRBV11-2 and TRBJ2-1; a possible D gene is TRBD1 (6 bases). The CDR3 runs 12 residues. Germline CDR1 and CDR2: SGHAT and FQNNGV. The CDR3 DNA sequence: TGTGCCAGCAGCTTTCCGGGACACGGCCATGTCTTC. Residues: CASSFPGHGHVF. Full variable domain (outside the CDR3, taken from reference TRBV11-2 and TRBJ2-1): EAGVAQSPRYKIIEKRQSVAFWCNPISGHATLYWYQQILGQGPKLLIQFQNNGVVDDSQLPKDRFSAERLKGVDSTLKIQPAKLEDSAVYLCASSFPGHGHVFGPGTRLTVL.